A single sample is the source of the 14 T cell receptor beta chains below, sequenced in a study of blood T cell repertoires in COVID-19. Only in-frame clones appear in the TCRdb table, and some are missing; sequencing was by immunoSEQ multiplex PCR. The data contain more than 95,000 clones, about 85% of them singletons. What was sequenced was peripheral blood. These receptor sequences come from a man over 45 with acute or convalescent COVID-19.

The chain couples TRBV5-1 to TRBJ1-5; the match to TRBD1 covers 10 bases. Unmatched junction bases numbered 4, after V lost 2 bases and J lost 2 bases. The CDR3 runs to 16 residues. CDR1 and CDR2 from the germline V gene are SGHRS and YFSETQ. This CDR3 is CASSFGTGAGNQPQHF. The CDR3 nucleotides are TGCGCCAGCAGCTTCGGGACAGGGGCAGGCAATCAGCCCCAGCATTTT.

This chain connects TRBV27 to TRBJ2-7; 8 bases map to TRBD1. The length of the CDR3 is 14 residues. Germline values: CDR1 MNHEY, CDR2 SMNVEV (reference sequence). Trimming at V came to 4 bases and at J to 3 bases, leaving 5 bases not matched to a gene. CDR3 protein: CASSWRQGIYEQYF. The CDR3 coding sequence is TGTGCCAGCAGTTGGAGACAGGGGATCTACGAGCAGTACTTC.

This chain links TRBV27 with TRBJ1-5; 9 bases line up with TRBD1. Germline V gene sequence: CDR1 MNHEY, CDR2 SMNVEV (reference sequence). There are 15 residues in the CDR3. J was trimmed by 4 bases and V by 5 bases; bases with no gene match: 6. The CDR3 loop is CASSRQGELNQPQHF. The CDR3 DNA sequence: TGTGCCAGCAGTAGACAGGGGGAACTTAATCAGCCCCAGCATTTT.

The CDR3 region has the DNA TGTGCCAGTAGTACGACGACAGGGTTAAACACTGAAGCTTTCTTT. Residues: CASSTTTGLNTEAFF. J is TRBJ1-1 and V is TRBV19; 7 bases fit TRBD1. The CDR3 length is 15 residues. Germline V CDR1 and CDR2: LNHDA, SQIVND (reference sequence). V was clipped by 4 bases and J by 2 bases; unmatched bases: 7.

This chain connects TRBV28 to TRBJ2-5; D is uncertain. The V and J ends lost 5 bases and 7 bases respectively, with 11 bases between them. The CDR3 is 12 amino acids. Germline loops: CDR1 MDHEN, CDR2 SYDVKM. Here the CDR3 DNA reads TGTGCCAGCAGTGCTAATCCTAGGACCCAGTACTTC. This encodes CASSANPRTQYF.

The chain combines TRBV7-9 with TRBJ1-2, with 8 positions matching TRBD1. Looked up from germline, CDR1 is SEHNR and CDR2 is FQNEAQ (reference sequence). The CDR3 has 12 residues. J gave up 6 bases and V 5 bases, and 2 bases lay outside the gene matches. The CDR3 reads CASSGQGNGYTF. Written as DNA, the CDR3 is TGTGCCAGCAGCGGACAGGGTAATGGCTACACCTTC.

V is TRBV6-1 and J is TRBJ2-3; D ambiguous. The CDR3 spans 14 residues. Germline V gene sequence: CDR1 MNHNS, CDR2 SASEGT. V was pared by 3 bases and J by 2 bases, with 9 bases between. The CDR3 sequence is CASSDSSITDTQYF. CDR3 in DNA: TGTGCCAGCAGTGATAGCAGTATCACAGATACGCAGTATTTT.

The chain employs TRBV11-3 and TRBJ2-1, with D tentatively TRBD2 (5 bases). Trimming stripped 0 bases from V and 8 bases from J, with 5 bases between. This CDR3 contains 12 residues. Germline lookup yields CDR1 SGHNT and CDR2 YENEEA. CDR3 coding DNA: TGTGCCAGCAGCTTAGACGGGGATGAGCAGTTCTTC. The encoded protein is CASSLDGDEQFF.

The V call is TRBV3-1 (or the pseudogene TRBV3-2), the J call TRBJ1-1, with 11 bases aligning to TRBD1. V dropped 5 bases and J dropped 3; count of bases not matched to a gene: 5. Per germline, CDR1 LGHDT and CDR2 YNNKEL (reference sequence). The CDR3 consists of 15 residues. The CDR3 protein is CASSFGTGGDTEAFF. Here the CDR3 DNA reads TGTGCCAGCAGCTTCGGGACAGGGGGTGACACTGAAGCTTTCTTT.

In this sample, this clone turned up once. This chain connects TRBV10-2 to TRBJ1-1; 10 nucleotides align to TRBD1. This CDR3 contains 14 residues. Germline V lookup: CDR1 WSHSY, CDR2 SAAADI. J gave up 3 bases and V 7 bases, and 5 bases lay outside the gene matches. CDR3 protein: CASIPGQGDTEAFF. The CDR3 DNA follows: TGCGCCAGCATTCCCGGACAGGGGGACACTGAAGCTTTCTTT.

The V and J genes are TRBV5-8 and TRBJ2-5; TRBD1 agrees at 10 bases. Germline CDR1 and CDR2: SGHTS and YDEGEE. J gave up 4 bases and V 5 bases, and 8 bases lay outside the gene matches. The CDR3 runs 15 residues. CDR3 DNA sequence: TGTGCCAGCAGGGATCGGGACAGGGGTGGAGAGACCCAGTACTTC. Translating it yields CASRDRDRGGETQYF.

As DNA, the CDR3 is TGTGCCAGCTCACCGGCGGGTCCGGCAACTAATGAAAAACTGTTTTTT. This sequence encodes CASSPAGPATNEKLFF. V usage is TRBV18 and J usage is TRBJ1-4, with unresolved D. The CDR3 length is 16 residues. Trimming left V 3 bases short and J 0 bases short, with 11 bases between. Germline lookup yields CDR1 KGHSH and CDR2 LQKENI.

The chain has TRBV5-6 and TRBJ1-1, with 9 positions matching TRBD1. Germline loops: CDR1 SGHDT, CDR2 YYEEEE. CDR3 length: 18 residues. Germline trimming cut 3 bases from V and 2 bases from J; bases unmatched to any gene: 14. CDR3 protein: CASSSLLSWGQGNTEAFF. CDR3 bases: TGTGCCAGCAGCTCCCTCCTCTCCTGGGGACAGGGAAACACTGAAGCTTTCTTT.

The chain has TRBV5-1 and TRBJ2-7; the match to TRBD2 covers 12 bases. Losses at the gene ends were 2 bases for V and 5 bases for J; bases not matched to a gene: 11. Germline V gives CDR1 SGHRS, CDR2 YFSETQ. The CDR3 consists of 17 residues. CDR3 residues: CASSFARLAGGSDEQYF. DNA for the CDR3: TGCGCCAGCAGCTTCGCACGGCTAGCGGGAGGGAGCGACGAGCAGTACTTC.